Shown below are 11 T cell receptor beta chains from a single sample sequenced in a study of CD8 T cells in Susac syndrome. The RNA input was about 0.5 to 1 ug, and it was reverse transcribed with random hexamers. TCRdb independently ran MiXCR on the immunoSEQ multiplex PCR reads; one entry per CDR3 protein. The table has 250,000 to 300,000 distinct CDR3 sequences, approximately 85% seen once. Specimen: CD8+ T cells from PBMCs. The receptors stem from a human donor with multiple sclerosis.

This chain joins TRBV6-5 and TRBJ2-1, with D possibly being TRBD1 or TRBD2 (5 bases each). Germline V lookup: CDR1 MNHEY, CDR2 SVGAGI. The length of the CDR3 is 14 residues. V was clipped by 8 bases and J by 6 bases, with 17 bases between them. The CDR3 DNA sequence: TGTGCCAGCGCAGGGAGCGGAATCCTCAATGAGCAGTTCTTC. It encodes CASAGSGILNEQFF.

A few counts support this clonotype. J is TRBJ2-7 and V is TRBV27; the match to TRBD2 covers 8 bases. Germline trimming cut 4 bases from V and 4 bases from J; bases unmatched to any gene: 6. The germline V gene has CDR1 MNHEY and CDR2 SMNVEV (reference sequence). The CDR3 length is 14 residues. CDR3 sequence reads: CASSSGRAGYEQYF. DNA of the CDR3: TGTGCCAGCAGTTCCGGGAGGGCCGGTTACGAGCAGTACTTC.

J is TRBJ2-2 and V is TRBV9; D is undetermined. The CDR3 contains 12 residues. Trimming cost V 4 bases and J 9 bases, with 10 bases left between them. Looked up from germline, CDR1 is SGDLS and CDR2 is YYNGEE. The CDR3 reads CASSPQARELFF. The DNA for the CDR3 is TGTGCCAGCAGCCCGCAGGCCCGGGAGCTGTTTTTT.

The rearrangement joins TRBV27 to TRBJ2-1, with TRBD2 as a possible D gene (5 bases). V was shortened by 1 base and J by 7 bases, with 11 bases between the two germline ends. Germline values: CDR1 MNHEY, CDR2 SMNVEV (reference sequence). The CDR3 has 14 amino acids. The CDR3 DNA follows: TGTGCCAGCAGTTTATACCCGGGATCGAATGAGCAGTTCTTC. It is translated as CASSLYPGSNEQFF.

The chain recombines TRBV20-1 with TRBJ2-1; the match to TRBD2 covers 7 bases. J lost 9 bases, V lost 5 bases, and 4 bases had no gene match. CDR3 length: 11 residues. Germline V gene lookup returns CDR1 DFQATT and CDR2 SNEGSKA (reference sequence). CDR3 sequence reads: CSARLAGEQFF. CDR3 sequence (DNA): TGCAGTGCTCGACTAGCCGGTGAGCAGTTCTTC.

The table lists this clonotype with a count of one. This chain joins TRBV5-1 and TRBJ2-1; D may be TRBD1 (6 bases). CDR1 SGHRS and CDR2 YFSETQ come from the germline V gene. V lost 1 base, J lost 8 bases, and 19 bases lay in between. The CDR3 consists of 16 residues. The CDR3 DNA follows: TGCGCCAGCAGCTTGCTGACAGGCCGAATTATCGATGAGCAGTTCTTC. Amino acids: CASSLLTGRIIDEQFF. The variable domain in full, with the rest retrieved from reference TRBV5-1 and TRBJ2-1, is KAGVTQTPRYLIKTRGQQVTLSCSPISGHRSVSWYQQTPGQGLQFLFEYFSETQRNKGNFPGRFSGRQFSNSRSEMNVSTLELGDSALYLCASSLLTGRIIDEQFFGPGTRLTVL.

The chain uses TRBV7-9 and TRBJ2-1, with unresolved D. From germline, CDR1 is SEHNR and CDR2 FQNEAQ (reference sequence). The CDR3 has 14 residues. V lost 2 bases, J lost 8 bases, and 13 bases lay in between. The CDR3 coding sequence is TGTGCCAGCAGCTTATACAGTGCGGACGATGAGCAGTTCTTC. As protein: CASSLYSADDEQFF. The full variable domain, with the rest looked up from reference TRBV7-9 and TRBJ2-1, is DTGVSQNPRHKITKRGQNVTFRCDPISEHNRLYWYRQTLGQGPEFLTYFQNEAQLEKSRLLSDRFSAERPKGSFSTLEIQRTEQGDSAMYLCASSLYSADDEQFFGPGTRLTVL.

The chain has TRBV29-1 and TRBJ1-3; 10 bases map to TRBD1. The length of the CDR3 is 21 residues. Germline CDR1 reads SQVTM; CDR2 reads ANQGSEA. V gave up 0 bases and J gave up 0 bases; unmatched junction bases: 17. As DNA, the CDR3 is TGCAGCGTTGAAGATCCGTTTTTTGAGGGACAGGGGATCCCCTCTGGAAACACCATATATTTT. This gives the protein CSVEDPFFEGQGIPSGNTIYF.

J is TRBJ2-1 and V is TRBV7-9; tentatively, D is TRBD2 (6 bases). Per germline, CDR1 SEHNR and CDR2 FQNEAQ (reference sequence). CDR3 length equals 16 residues. Trimming took off 5 bases at V and 4 bases at J, with 18 bases between the two ends. CDR3 nucleotide sequence: TGTGCCAGCAGCCTCCGGACTACCGGGGTATACAATGAGCAGTTCTTC. Translation: CASSLRTTGVYNEQFF.

V gene TRBV4-1 combines with J gene TRBJ2-7; 7 nucleotides match TRBD1. Losses at the gene ends were 5 bases for V and 6 bases for J; bases not matched to a gene: 10. This CDR3 is 14 amino acids long. Germline assignment: CDR1 MGHRA and CDR2 YSYEKL. CDR3 sequence (DNA): TGCGCCAGCAGCTACCGAACAGGGGAATCCGAGCAGTACTTC. It encodes CASSYRTGESEQYF.

The gene calls are TRBV7-9 and TRBJ1-2; D is unclear. V dropped 5 bases and J dropped 6 bases, with 16 bases sitting between them. The CDR3 runs to 14 residues. Germline V gives CDR1 SEHNR, CDR2 FQNEAQ (reference sequence). The CDR3 DNA follows: TGTGCCAGCAGCGCCCTTAAGGCCCCACATGGCTACACCTTC. It specifies CASSALKAPHGYTF.